This T cell receptor (beta chain) was observed in a study of blood T cell repertoires in COVID-19 (dated by TCRdb to about 2020). A note on the overall study: Samples covering the acute and convalescent phases of COVID-19 were provided by collaborators in the United States, Italy and Spain. The prospective study material was composed of cDNA or gDNA derived from T cells, B-cell-depleted T cells, or PBMCs. Deeply sampled blood TCRbeta repertoires from subjects exposed to, actively infected with, or recovered from COVID-19 were included in the dataset. The repertoires were released in a freely available public database intended as a resource for research on the immune response to SARS-CoV-2. Samples were obtained from the ongoing ImmuneRACE study (first 160 participants) and from 1,200 or so subjects provided by 6 global collaborators. A de-identified subject ID, COVID-19 status, age in years and sex were almost always included in the sample metadata. HLA class I and class II types, where available, came from metadata supplied by the sample provider rather than from assay-based typing.

Participants in the prospective study were enrolled through a virtual design, were aged about 18 to 90 years, and lived in approximately 24 United States geographic areas. In the prospective study, participants were assigned to cohorts based on the clinical history participants reported in a screening survey and a study questionnaire. ImmuneRACE Cohort 3 recovered participants were defined by two consecutive negative NP/OP PCR tests, healthcare professional clearance, or symptom resolution. In the prospective study, whole blood, serum and a nasopharyngeal or oropharyngeal swab were collected from each participant by mobile phlebotomists. Over a roughly 2-month period, participants in the prospective study had the option of providing additional blood draws and questionnaires. Blood samples from the prospective study were shipped frozen or at room temperature prior to DNA extraction. The immunoSEQ Assay, a bias-controlled multiplex PCR, was used to amplify TCRbeta CDR3 regions from genomic DNA. In the paper's pipeline: Nucleated cell counts per sample were estimated from amplification of reference gene primers within the assay. To quantify the absolute abundance of each unique TCRbeta CDR3 rearrangement, sequence reads were collapsed and filtered. For each sample, productive Simpson clonality was calculated by taking the square root of Simpson's diversity index across productive rearrangements. TCRdb mirrors the immuneACCESS table, restricted to in-frame sequences. Some clones are absent from its copies; in checked studies, under half trace to an unresolved V gene, and the reason for the others is unknown. Clonal size and the V and J genes are those of that table, whereas D and trimming came from the DNA. The sample includes about 220,000 clones, with 82% observed a single time. 3% to 4% of the sample is held by the ten biggest clonotypes.

A note on this clone: Its specific antigen is unknown. No much larger clonotype is one base removed from it; base qualities were not supplied.

What the research found in general, with its limitations: The amount of clinical and demographic metadata varied by source and participant and was provided uncurated.

Trimming takes 5 bases from V and 9 bases from J, and the germline ends sit 17 bases apart. In the germline V gene, CDR1 corresponds to SGHVS and CDR2 to FQNEAQ. Spanning cysteine to phenylalanine, the CDR3 consists of 14 amino acids. Here the CDR3 DNA is all that survives: 42 bases in frame from base 1. Recombination linked TRBV7-8 to TRBJ2-1, and TRBD2 may be the D gene, going by 6 matching bases. The TCR sequence derives from a woman in her sixties who had recovered from COVID-19. The specimen was PBMCs or T cells enriched from blood (not recorded which). The DNA sequence is as follows: TGTGCCAGCAGCCCAAGGACTACCCTGGGTGAGCAGTTCTTC. Its protein reads: CASSPRTTLGEQFF.